This entry describes one TCR beta chain. Its specificity is not known. Libraries were prepared by immunoSEQ multiplex PCR; TCRdb keeps only in-frame clonotypes and omits some of them. Found here are some 2,000,000 clones, more than 90% of them singletons; the top ten hold approximately 0.13%. CDR3 length equals 15 residues. Germline values: CDR1 MNHEY, CDR2 SVGAGI. The V end lost 3 bases, the J end lost 2 bases, and 14 bases lay between the germline ends. All participating donors were Caucasian adults from Nashville, Tennessee. This specimen belongs to a study of shared clonotypes between healthy human individuals. Study-wide points: Naive subsets, compared against memory subsets, generally had larger estimated richness values. Inspection by rarefaction showed sorted-subset sequencing to be incomplete despite large depth. Non-shared clonotypes had lower generation probabilities than clonotypes shared by all four sorted-subset donors.

Sequencing input: naive CD4+ T cells sorted from blood. Subset described: CD45RA+ positively selected. The receptor was isolated from a man between 18 and 29 years old in good health. The V call is TRBV6-5, the J call TRBJ2-7; weak D call: TRBD1 (6 bases). In DNA form, the CDR3 reads TGTGCCAGCAGTTATCGGGGACACGGAACCTACGAGCAGTACTTC. Residues: CASSYRGHGTYEQYF.